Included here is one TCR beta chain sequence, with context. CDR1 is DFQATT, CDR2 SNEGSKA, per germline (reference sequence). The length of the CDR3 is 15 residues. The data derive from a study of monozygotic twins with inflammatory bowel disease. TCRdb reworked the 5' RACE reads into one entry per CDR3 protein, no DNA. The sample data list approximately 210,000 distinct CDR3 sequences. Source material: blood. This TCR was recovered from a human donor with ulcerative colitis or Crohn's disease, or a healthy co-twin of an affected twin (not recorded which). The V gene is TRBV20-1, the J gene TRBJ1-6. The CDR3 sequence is CSARDWAADNSPLHF.